Presented here are 9 T cell receptor beta chains from one specimen sequenced in a study of shared T cell receptors in the human thymus. Sequencing used immunoSEQ multiplex PCR; TCRdb keeps in-frame clones, though not all of them. This table has under 450,000 clones, around 95% appearing once. What was sequenced was thymocytes. All receptors come from a human donor.

V gene TRBV7-2 combines with J gene TRBJ1-2; possible D gene TRBD1, 5 bases. Looked up from germline, CDR1 is SGHTA and CDR2 is FQGNSA. The V and J ends lost 0 bases and 4 bases respectively, with 15 bases between them. CDR3 length: 16 amino acids. CDR3 sequence reads: CASSLAPGVSIYGYTF. CDR3 coding DNA: TGTGCCAGCAGCTTAGCCCCGGGGGTGTCAATCTATGGCTACACCTTC.

This chain joins TRBV27 and TRBJ2-1; 14 nucleotides match TRBD2. The CDR3 loop spans 18 amino acids. Per germline, CDR1 MNHEY and CDR2 SMNVEV (reference sequence). V was pared by 3 bases and J by 5 bases, with 9 bases of the junction left unmatched. The CDR3 nucleotides are TGTGCCAGCAGTTTCCTTATCCGACTAGCGGGAGGGAACAATGAGCAGTTCTTC. Its protein product is CASSFLIRLAGGNNEQFF.

V and J are TRBV11-2 and TRBJ2-3; the D is unclear. V lost 0 bases to trimming and J lost 2 bases, with 15 bases between them. CDR1 is SGHAT and CDR2 is FQNNGV in the germline V gene. This CDR3 has 17 amino acids. CDR3 loop: CASSLDPLGSDTDTQYF. CDR3 coding DNA: TGTGCCAGCAGCTTAGACCCCCTAGGTAGTGACACAGATACGCAGTATTTT.

The chain recombines TRBV12-5 with TRBJ2-1; D unresolved. The germline gives CDR1 LGHNT, CDR2 FRNRAP. V was pared by 4 bases and J by 6 bases, with 16 bases between. The CDR3 totals 15 residues. The CDR3 sequence: CASGSPVLGGNEQFF. DNA of the CDR3: TGTGCTAGTGGTTCCCCGGTTCTAGGCGGCAATGAGCAGTTCTTC.

The chain couples TRBV27 to TRBJ1-4; D possibly corresponds to TRBD1 (6 bases). The CDR3 loop spans 15 amino acids. The ends were cut back, 7 bases at V and 0 bases at J, with 12 bases in the middle. The germline gives CDR1 MNHEY, CDR2 SMNVEV (reference sequence). The chain's CDR3 is CASNPSGATNEKLFF. Written as DNA, the CDR3 is TGTGCCAGCAATCCATCAGGGGCAACTAATGAAAAACTGTTTTTT.

The J gene is TRBJ2-4, the V gene TRBV28, with TRBD1 as a possible D gene (5 bases). The CDR3 extends over 16 amino acids. The ends were cut back, 6 bases at V and 3 bases at J, with 18 bases in the middle. Germline V gene data show CDR1 as MDHEN and CDR2 as SYDVKM. CDR3 protein: CASSYAVGVVKNIQYF. The CDR3 DNA sequence: TGTGCCAGCAGCTATGCTGTAGGGGTGGTCAAAAACATTCAGTACTTC.

This sequence joins TRBV7-9 and TRBJ2-7; no clear D gene. The CDR3 has 12 amino acids. Germline V gene data show CDR1 as SEHNR and CDR2 as FQNEAQ (reference sequence). V was cut by 3 bases and J by 6 bases, with 9 bases left in between. CDR3 region: CASSLRTAEQYF. The CDR3 DNA follows: TGTGCCAGCAGCTTGAGGACCGCCGAGCAGTACTTC.

The rearrangement links TRBV2 to TRBJ1-1; D call uncertain. Trimming took 7 bases from V and 1 from J, leaving 10 bases between them. Germline V gives CDR1 SNHLY, CDR2 FYNNEI. CDR3 length equals 13 residues. The CDR3 protein is CASIRQENTEAFF. The CDR3 DNA is TGTGCCAGCATAAGGCAGGAGAACACTGAAGCTTTCTTT.

This chain links TRBV11-3 with TRBJ1-1; no clear D gene. The CDR3 extends over 13 amino acids. Trimming took off 1 base at V and 2 bases at J, with 5 bases between the two ends. Germline V gives CDR1 SGHNT, CDR2 YENEEA. The CDR3 DNA is TGTGCCAGCAGCTTAGTAACTAACACTGAAGCTTTCTTT. Its protein product is CASSLVTNTEAFF. Full variable domain (remainder filled in from reference TRBV11-3 and TRBJ1-1): EAGVVQSPRYKIIEKKQPVAFWCNPISGHNTLYWYLQNLGQGPELLIRYENEEAVDDSQLPKDRFSAERLKGVDSTLKIQPAELGDSAVYLCASSLVTNTEAFFGQGTRLTVV.